The next 29 T cell receptor beta chains were all read from a single sample in a study of blood T cells in healthy people across ages. Primed by a sample-barcoded 5' primer and a J-beta primer mix, a second PCR proceeded for 7 to 11 cycles. TCRdb analysed the 5' RACE reads with MiXCR anew, one entry per CDR3 protein. The profile covers about 680,000 distinct CDR3 sequences, with about half appearing a single time and around a third taken by the ten largest. The sequenced material came from blood. All receptors derive from a woman between 55 and 75 years old in good health.

This chain links TRBV5-1 with TRBJ2-7; TRBD2 matches 8 bases. The DNA end is a closer match to TRBJ2-5, so the J assignment may be wrong. The germline gives CDR1 SGHRS, CDR2 YFSETQ. The CDR3 is 15 amino acids. This CDR3 is CASSRGLGDQETQYF. DNA for the CDR3: TGCGCCAGCAGCCGGGGACTAGGAGATCAAGAGACCCAGTACTTC.

The chain employs TRBV29-1 and TRBJ2-1; D remains unclear. CDR1 and CDR2 (germline): SQVTM, ANQGSEA. This CDR3 is built from 11 residues. V lost 4 bases, J lost 10 bases, and 11 bases lay in between. Here the CDR3 reads CSVGVGYEQFF. The CDR3 nucleotides are TGCAGCGTTGGGGTTGGATACGAGCAGTTCTTC.

This clonotype was counted a few times. The chain is built from TRBV7-2 and TRBJ2-5, with D hard to call. This CDR3 is 13 amino acids long. Germline V lookup: CDR1 SGHTA, CDR2 FQGNSA. V was trimmed by 5 bases and J by 5 bases, leaving 12 bases between them. The CDR3 reads CASSPPSGETQYF. The CDR3 DNA reads as TGTGCCAGCAGCCCCCCCTCCGGGGAGACCCAGTACTTC. Looking up the rest from reference TRBV7-2 and TRBJ2-5 gives the full variable domain: GAGVSQSPSNKVTEKGKDVELRCDPISGHTALYWYRQSLGQGLEFLIYFQGNSAPDKSGLPSDRFSAERTGGSVSTLTIQRTQQEDSAVYLCASSPPSGETQYFGPGTRLLVL.

There are a few counts of this clonotype. The chain combines TRBV4-2 with TRBJ2-7, with D tentatively TRBD1 (6 bases). Germline V gene sequence: CDR1 LGHNA, CDR2 YNFKEQ. Trimming left V 0 bases short and J 0 bases short, with 12 bases between. CDR3 length: 16 amino acids. CDR3 DNA: TGTGCCAGCAGCCAAGAGAACAGGGCTAGCTCCTACGAGCAGTACTTC. It is translated as CASSQENRASSYEQYF.

The chain is built from TRBV9 and TRBJ1-6; TRBD1 matches 8 bases. V shed 3 bases, J shed 4 bases, and the junction held 9 bases outside the gene matches. The CDR3 length is 17 residues. The germline V gene has CDR1 SGDLS and CDR2 YYNGEE. The CDR3 DNA sequence: TGTGCCAGCAGCGAACTTCCGGGACAGGATTATAATTCACCCCTCCACTTT. Encoded protein: CASSELPGQDYNSPLHF.

The chain uses TRBV10-3 and TRBJ2-3; TRBD1 matches 10 bases. There are 15 residues in the CDR3. J lost 3 bases, V lost 6 bases, and 6 bases had no gene match. Germline V gives CDR1 ENHRY, CDR2 SYGVKD. In DNA form, the CDR3 reads TGTGCCATCAGAGCCGGGACAGGGGTAACAGATACGCAGTATTTT. It is translated as CAIRAGTGVTDTQYF.

The V gene is TRBV28, the J gene TRBJ2-1, with 10 bases that match TRBD2. Trimming removed 4 bases from V and 9 bases from J; junction bases left unmatched: 9. Germline loops: CDR1 MDHEN, CDR2 SYDVKM. The CDR3 spans 15 residues. The CDR3 coding sequence is TGTGCCAGCAGTTATCAGGTAGCGGGAGGTGGTGAGCAGTTCTTC. The encoded protein is CASSYQVAGGGEQFF.

The J gene is TRBJ2-5, the V gene TRBV24-1, with 7 bases identical to TRBD2. The CDR3 has 15 amino acids. V lost 1 base, J lost 5 bases, and 6 bases stayed unmatched. The germline gives CDR1 KGHDR, CDR2 SFDVKD. CDR3 sequence (DNA): TGTGCCACCAGTGATTTCCGCGGGAGTGGTGAGACCCAGTACTTC. Protein: CATSDFRGSGETQYF.

This clonotype was counted a few times. CDR3 in amino acids: CASSLGRNTQYF. The CDR3 nucleotides read TGTGCCAGCAGTTTGGGGAGGAATACGCAGTATTTT. The chain carries TRBV12-3 or TRBV12-4 and TRBJ2-3, with D maybe TRBD2 (6 bases). V was shortened by 3 bases and J by 7 bases, with 8 bases between the two germline ends. The CDR3 totals 12 residues.

This clonotype was seen more than once but under ten times. V gene TRBV4-3 combines with J gene TRBJ1-4; D might be TRBD1 (5 bases). The CDR3 loop spans 16 amino acids. CDR1 and CDR2 (germline): LGHNA, YSLEER. Trimming took 0 bases from V and 1 from J, leaving 9 bases between them. The CDR3 protein is CASSQDRRGTNEKLFF. The DNA of the CDR3 is TGCGCCAGCAGCCAAGATAGGAGGGGAACTAATGAAAAACTGTTTTTT.

The chain employs TRBV18 and TRBJ2-5; D is ambiguous. The V gene lost 4 bases and the J gene lost 2 bases, with 8 bases spanning the gap. Germline values: CDR1 KGHSH, CDR2 LQKENI. CDR3 length: 13 residues. CDR3 coding DNA: TGTGCCAGCTCACGTCACATTCAAGAGACCCAGTACTTC. It codes for CASSRHIQETQYF.

The chain links TRBV3-1 to TRBJ2-4; either TRBD1 or TRBD2 may fit D (6 bases each). The J call is in doubt because the DNA end fits TRBJ2-7 better. The CDR3 is 15 residues long. Per the germline V gene, CDR1 is LGHDT and CDR2 is YNNKEL (reference sequence). The CDR3 region has the DNA TGTGCCAGCAGCCAAGCGGAGGGGGTCGGGTACGAGCAGTACTTC. Protein: CASSQAEGVGYEQYF.

This clonotype was seen more than once but under ten times. The J gene is TRBJ2-5, the V gene TRBV6-5; D not resolved. V was shortened by 8 bases and J by 1 base, with 8 bases between the two germline ends. There are 12 residues in the CDR3. Looked up from germline, CDR1 is MNHEY and CDR2 is SVGAGI. CDR3 protein: CASRNSQETQYF. In DNA, the CDR3 is TGTGCCAGCCGAAACTCCCAAGAGACCCAGTACTTC.

This clonotype turned up a few times. This chain uses TRBV5-6 with TRBJ2-7, with TRBD1 identical over 7 bases. CDR1 SGHDT and CDR2 YYEEEE come from the germline V gene. CDR3 size: 14 residues. The junction had 6 bases not matched to a gene; V was cut back by 0 bases and J by 6 bases. CDR3 bases: TGTGCCAGCAGCTTGGACGACAGGGTCCGCGAGCAGTACTTC. Protein sequence: CASSLDDRVREQYF.

This clonotype was observed once. Here the CDR3 reads CSARKGGSPNEQFF. DNA for the CDR3: TGCAGTGCTAGGAAGGGCGGGAGCCCCAATGAGCAGTTCTTC. This chain uses TRBV20-1 with TRBJ2-1, with 7 bases fitting TRBD2. Germline CDR1 DFQATT, CDR2 SNEGSKA (reference sequence). The CDR3 covers 14 residues. The J segment lost 6 bases and the V segment lost 3 bases, leaving 8 bases of the junction unmatched.

The rearrangement joins TRBV28 to TRBJ1-5; the D is unclear. CDR1 MDHEN and CDR2 SYDVKM come from the germline V gene. Trimming removed 4 bases at V and 4 bases at J, with 5 bases between. The CDR3 runs to 12 residues. CDR3 DNA: TGTGCCAGCAGTTCGCAAAATCAGCCCCAGCATTTT. Protein: CASSSQNQPQHF.

The genes are TRBV4-1 and TRBJ2-7; D remains ambiguous. V was pared by 3 bases and J by 4 bases, with 19 bases between. This CDR3 has 16 amino acids. The germline V gene has CDR1 MGHRA and CDR2 YSYEKL. The CDR3 coding sequence is TGCGCCAGCAGCCAGGAAGAGGTCAGGATCCAGTACGAGCAGTACTTC. This codes for CASSQEEVRIQYEQYF.

This clonotype was seen just once. The chain has TRBV5-1 and TRBJ2-3; 7 bases are shared with TRBD1. V was clipped by 3 bases and J by 5 bases; unmatched bases: 6. CDR3 length equals 14 residues. Looked up from germline, CDR1 is SGHRS and CDR2 is YFSETQ. CDR3 in DNA: TGCGCCAGCAGCTCGACAGGGTTGGGAGATACGCAGTATTTT. It codes for CASSSTGLGDTQYF.

The chain is built from TRBV7-9 and TRBJ1-4, with no clear D. V dropped 5 bases and J dropped 5 bases, with 15 bases sitting between them. Germline values: CDR1 SEHNR, CDR2 FQNEAQ (reference sequence). The CDR3 spans 15 residues. CDR3 amino acids: CASSPQGGANEKLFF. CDR3 nucleotides: TGTGCCAGCAGCCCCCAAGGCGGCGCCAATGAAAAACTGTTTTTT.

This clonotype was observed once. The chain is built from TRBV2 and TRBJ2-2, with 8 positions matching TRBD2. The CDR3 loop spans 14 amino acids. After removal of 11 bases from V and 4 bases from J, the junction contained 9 bases not matched to a gene. In germline, CDR1 is SNHLY, CDR2 FYNNEI. This chain's CDR3 is CACRSGVGTGELFF. The DNA for the CDR3 is TGTGCCTGCCGTAGCGGGGTGGGCACCGGGGAGCTGTTTTTT.

J is TRBJ1-6 and V is TRBV28; no clear D. V gave up 6 bases and J gave up 8 bases, with 20 bases separating them. The CDR3 totals 16 residues. CDR1 MDHEN and CDR2 SYDVKM come from the germline V gene. Here the CDR3 reads CASRPAGPPADSPLHF. CDR3 sequence (DNA): TGTGCCAGCAGGCCGGCCGGGCCTCCAGCGGATTCACCCCTCCACTTT.

The CDR3 loop reads CATSKGRNQPQHF. In DNA form, the CDR3 reads TGTGCCACCAGCAAAGGACGGAATCAGCCCCAGCATTTT. J is TRBJ1-5 and V is TRBV15; D is ambiguous. Trimming pared 4 bases from V and 4 bases from J, leaving 8 bases between. Germline V gives CDR1 LNHNV, CDR2 YYDKDF (reference sequence). The CDR3 spans 13 residues.

This chain uses TRBV4-3 with TRBJ1-6; D gene uncertain. Germline V gene sequence: CDR1 LGHNA, CDR2 YSLEER. V lost 1 base, J lost 11 bases, and 6 bases lay in between. This CDR3 has 12 amino acids. The CDR3 sequence: CASSQGGPPLHF. The DNA for the CDR3 is TGCGCCAGCAGCCAAGGAGGCCCACCCCTCCACTTT.

The chain combines TRBV6-5 with TRBJ2-1; D might be TRBD1 or TRBD2, each matching 6 bases. The V end lost 0 bases, the J end lost 0 bases, and 12 bases lay between the germline ends. This CDR3 contains 17 residues. CDR1 is MNHEY and CDR2 is SVGAGI in the germline V gene. CDR3 sequence: CASSYSGGLSSYNEQFF. DNA for the CDR3: TGTGCCAGCAGTTACTCGGGGGGCCTAAGCTCCTACAATGAGCAGTTCTTC.

This clonotype appeared many times. J is TRBJ2-7 and V is TRBV9; 13 nucleotides align to TRBD2. There are 15 residues in the CDR3. Trimming removed 0 bases from V and 4 bases from J; junction bases left unmatched: 1. Germline values: CDR1 SGDLS, CDR2 YYNGEE. The CDR3 loop reads CASSVGTSGSYEQYF. The DNA of the CDR3 is TGTGCCAGCAGCGTAGGGACTAGCGGGAGTTACGAGCAGTACTTC.

This chain links TRBV24-1 with TRBJ2-7, with D hard to call. V shed 12 bases and J shed 4 bases, with 9 bases lying between them. Germline CDR1 and CDR2: KGHDR and SFDVKD. The CDR3 runs 10 residues. CDR3 loop: CAEITYEQYF. The CDR3 nucleotides are TGTGCCGAGATAACTTACGAGCAGTACTTC.

This clonotype was detected a few times. The V and J genes are TRBV5-1 and TRBJ2-1; the match to TRBD2 covers 13 bases. Germline CDR1 and CDR2: SGHRS and YFSETQ. The CDR3 has 14 amino acids. V lost 4 bases and J lost 10; bases outside the gene matches: 5. CDR3 nucleotide sequence: TGCGCCAGCAGCCGGACTAGCGGGAGTTGGGAGCAGTTCTTC. Protein: CASSRTSGSWEQFF.

The chain employs TRBV30 and TRBJ2-4, with 7 bases identical to TRBD2. The J call may be faulty, since TRBJ2-7 better matches the DNA end. Germline V gives CDR1 GTSNPN, CDR2 SVGIG (reference sequence). The CDR3 sequence is 15 residues long. CDR3 sequence: CAWSGETSPTYEQYF. The CDR3 bases are TGTGCCTGGAGTGGTGAGACTAGCCCTACCTACGAGCAGTACTTC.

The chain employs TRBV5-6 and TRBJ2-3; tentative D call: TRBD2 (5 bases). Between the trimmed V and J ends, which lost 4 bases and 2 bases, there was a span of 11 bases. Germline lookup yields CDR1 SGHDT and CDR2 YYEEEE. The CDR3 sequence is 14 residues long. CDR3 nucleotides: TGTGCCAGCAGCAGAGCGGAGTACACAGATACGCAGTATTTT. Translation: CASSRAEYTDTQYF.